The 28 T cell receptor beta chains below all came from one sample that was sequenced in a study of Ad26.COV2.S vaccination and SARS-CoV-2 variants (dated by TCRdb to the early 2020s). The label giving this sample's treatment or condition can be read as: over 15 received Ad26.COV2.S at low or high dose, single or two shots; 5 received placebo; per-sample allocation not given. Repertoires of vaccine and placebo recipients were sequenced from samples taken on day 63 after the first injection. The protocol used for the library was the immunoSEQ multiplex PCR assay. The table comes from immuneACCESS by way of TCRdb, which keeps in-frame sequences with V and J called. Part of the clones is missing from these tables; in studies checked, under half for an unresolved V gene and the rest for unknown reasons. The sample table shows 200,000 to 300,000 clones, and 85% to 90% are seen once. The ten largest make up around 11% of the sample.

Sequences were derived from peripheral blood, sampled in a trial of Ad26.COV2.S vaccine versus placebo. These receptors all stem from a person between 18 and 65 years old who received the Ad26.COV2.S COVID-19 vaccine or a placebo.

This rearrangement joins TRBV28 to TRBJ1-5, with unresolved D. V was clipped by 10 bases and J by 3 bases, with 10 bases between them. There are 12 residues in the CDR3. In germline, CDR1 is MDHEN, CDR2 SYDVKM. CDR3 sequence reads: CAISPYNQPQHF. The CDR3 DNA reads TGTGCCATCTCCCCCTACAATCAGCCCCAGCATTTT.

The chain's CDR3 is CAIMGSEWADTQYF. The CDR3 DNA follows: TGTGCCATCATGGGTAGCGAGTGGGCAGATACGCAGTATTTT. This chain joins TRBV10-3 and TRBJ2-3, with a tentative D call TRBD2 (5 bases). This CDR3 is 14 amino acids long. V dropped 7 bases and J dropped 4 bases, with 15 bases sitting between them. Germline V CDR1 and CDR2: ENHRY, SYGVKD.

The V and J genes are TRBV2 and TRBJ2-2; possible D gene TRBD1, 5 bases. The CDR3 runs to 16 residues. Germline assignment: CDR1 SNHLY and CDR2 FYNNEI. The germline V and J ends were trimmed by 5 bases and 6 bases, with 19 bases remaining between them. The DNA for the CDR3 is TGTGCCAGCAGTATCCCCAGACAGATTAGGGCCGGGGAGCTGTTTTTT. Its translation: CASSIPRQIRAGELFF.

The chain combines TRBV10-3 with TRBJ2-2, with TRBD2 matching 7 bases. V shed 3 bases, J shed 8 bases, and the junction held 3 bases outside the gene matches. Germline CDR1 ENHRY, CDR2 SYGVKD. There are 13 residues in the CDR3. This CDR3 is CAISDTSVGELFF. The CDR3 nucleotides are TGTGCCATCAGTGATACTAGCGTAGGGGAGCTGTTTTTT.

The V gene is TRBV27, the J gene TRBJ1-5, with 7 bases fitting TRBD1. Germline lookup yields CDR1 MNHEY and CDR2 SMNVEV (reference sequence). V gave up 8 bases and J gave up 9 bases; unmatched junction bases: 13. The CDR3 is made up of 14 amino acids. Written as DNA, the CDR3 is TGTGCCAGCCCCCCGACAGGGCAGGTTACGCCCCAGCATTTT. This translates into CASPPTGQVTPQHF.

This clone was counted a few times. This chain links TRBV27 with TRBJ1-6; tentatively, D is TRBD1 (6 bases). Trimming took 6 bases from V and 4 from J, leaving 13 bases between them. Germline CDR1 reads MNHEY; CDR2 reads SMNVEV (reference sequence). This CDR3 contains 15 residues. The CDR3 coding sequence is TGTGCCAGCAGCCGGACAGTCGATTATAATTCACCCCTCCACTTT. Translated, it gives CASSRTVDYNSPLHF.

The J gene is TRBJ2-3, the V gene TRBV3-1 (or the pseudogene TRBV3-2); TRBD2 might be the D (6 bases). There are 16 residues in the CDR3. With 0 bases removed from V and 5 bases from J, the gap between germline ends came to 15 bases. The germline V gene has CDR1 LGHDT and CDR2 YNNKEL (reference sequence). This CDR3 reads CASSQETSKVGDTQYF. The CDR3 nucleotides read TGTGCCAGCAGCCAAGAAACTAGCAAAGTTGGAGATACGCAGTATTTT.

The rearrangement links TRBV7-9 to TRBJ1-1; no firm D call. Trimming stripped 2 bases from V and 1 base from J, with 8 bases between. Germline V gene data show CDR1 as SEHNR and CDR2 as FQNEAQ (reference sequence). The CDR3 runs to 14 residues. In nucleotides, the CDR3 is TGTGCCAGCAGCTTAATGGCCGGGAACACTGAAGCTTTCTTT. It translates to CASSLMAGNTEAFF.

This chain links TRBV11-2 with TRBJ1-1; D gene ambiguous. The germline V and J ends were trimmed by 0 bases and 6 bases, with 8 bases remaining between them. Germline V gene data show CDR1 as SGHAT and CDR2 as FQNNGV. The CDR3 runs to 13 residues. In DNA, the CDR3 is TGTGCCAGCAGCTTAGAAAGCCGGGCTGAAGCTTTCTTT. Translated: CASSLESRAEAFF.

The J gene is TRBJ1-5, the V gene TRBV19; D possibly corresponds to TRBD1 (5 bases). The CDR3 totals 14 residues. Between the trimmed V and J ends, which lost 5 bases and 4 bases, there was a span of 12 bases. CDR1 LNHDA and CDR2 SQIVND come from the germline V gene (reference sequence). The CDR3, as DNA: TGTGCCAGTAGTCCGGGACGGTTTAATCAGCCCCAGCATTTT. Amino acid sequence: CASSPGRFNQPQHF.

The chain has TRBV3-1 (or the pseudogene TRBV3-2) and TRBJ1-4, with no clear D. Trimming took off 4 bases at V and 6 bases at J, with 15 bases between the two ends. CDR1 is LGHDT and CDR2 is YNNKEL in the germline V gene (reference sequence). This CDR3 region has 15 residues. CDR3 bases: TGTGCCAGCAGCCCCTCCGGACGGGCGGATGAAAAACTGTTTTTT. Encoded protein: CASSPSGRADEKLFF.

V usage is TRBV7-3 and J usage is TRBJ1-1; D is uncertain. V gave up 3 bases and J gave up 1 base, with 6 bases separating them. Germline CDR1 and CDR2: SGHTA and FQGTGA. This CDR3 is 13 amino acids long. The CDR3: CASSFSPNTEAFF. CDR3 bases: TGTGCCAGCAGCTTTTCCCCGAACACTGAAGCTTTCTTT.

The chain couples TRBV19 to TRBJ2-2; 8 bases map to TRBD2. In germline, CDR1 is LNHDA, CDR2 SQIVND (reference sequence). The CDR3 loop spans 18 amino acids. Trimming removed 5 bases from V and 5 bases from J; junction bases left unmatched: 16. The CDR3: CASSPRPPRGGLTGELFF. CDR3 nucleotide sequence: TGTGCCAGTAGTCCTCGTCCCCCTCGGGGGGGCCTTACCGGGGAGCTGTTTTTT.

The rearrangement links TRBV9 to TRBJ2-7, with 7 bases aligning to TRBD2. The CDR3 spans 18 residues. The V segment lost 1 base and the J segment 0 bases; nucleotides outside the gene matches: 13. CDR1 and CDR2 from the germline V gene are SGDLS and YYNGEE. CDR3 bases: TGTGCCAGCAGCGTAACGGGCGGATGGGGGGGATACTCCTACGAGCAGTACTTC. This translates into CASSVTGGWGGYSYEQYF.

This rearrangement joins TRBV11-2 to TRBJ2-1; no clear D gene. The CDR3 contains 15 residues. The ends were cut back, 3 bases at V and 5 bases at J, with 14 bases in the middle. Germline-derived CDR1 and CDR2 are SGHAT and FQNNGV. CDR3 residues: CASSFQPGGHNEQFF. The CDR3 coding sequence is TGTGCCAGCAGCTTTCAACCGGGTGGGCACAATGAGCAGTTCTTC.

This sequence joins TRBV6-1 and TRBJ1-2; 7 bases map to TRBD1. The length of the CDR3 is 13 residues. V lost 6 bases and J lost 4; bases outside the gene matches: 5. Germline V lookup: CDR1 MNHNS, CDR2 SASEGT. CDR3 in amino acids: CASSSAGGYGYTF. The DNA for the CDR3 is TGTGCCAGCAGCTCTGCAGGGGGCTATGGCTACACCTTC.

The rearrangement uses TRBV7-2 and TRBJ1-6; no clear D gene. There are 14 residues in the CDR3. The germline CDR1 and CDR2 sequences are SGHTA and FQGNSA. Trimming removed 2 bases at V and 7 bases at J, with 9 bases between. The CDR3 nucleotides are TGTGCCAGCAGCTTAATGACGGGAAATTCACCCCTCCACTTT. It codes for CASSLMTGNSPLHF.

The CDR3 bases are TGTGCCAGCAGTGTAAGGACAGGGATTACCTACGAGCAGTACTTC. Amino acid sequence: CASSVRTGITYEQYF. The chain has TRBV2 and TRBJ2-7; 8 bases are shared with TRBD1. CDR1 is SNHLY, CDR2 FYNNEI, per germline. The CDR3 sequence is 15 residues long. The trim removed 4 bases at V and 2 bases at J, leaving 7 bases unmatched.

CDR3 region: CASSRQDNSPLHF. CDR3 in DNA: TGTGCCAGCAGCCGACAGGATAATTCACCCCTCCACTTT. The J gene is TRBJ1-6, the V gene TRBV3-1 (or the pseudogene TRBV3-2); weak D call: TRBD1 (6 bases). V lost 4 bases and J 5 bases, leaving 6 bases between the germline ends. From germline, CDR1 is LGHDT and CDR2 YNNKEL (reference sequence). CDR3 length equals 13 residues.

This clone appeared a few times. V usage is TRBV5-4 and J usage is TRBJ1-2; D might be TRBD1 (5 bases). The V and J ends lost 1 base and 4 bases respectively, with 8 bases between them. This CDR3 spans 13 amino acids. Germline CDR1 SGHNT, CDR2 YYREEE (reference sequence). CDR3 region: CASSLTGPYGYTF. In DNA form, the CDR3 reads TGTGCCAGCAGCTTGACAGGACCCTATGGCTACACCTTC.

V gene TRBV24-1 combines with J gene TRBJ2-3; 9 nucleotides line up with TRBD2. The CDR3 is 20 residues long. Trimming cost V 4 bases and J 2 bases; bases outside gene matches: 18. Germline V lookup: CDR1 KGHDR, CDR2 SFDVKD. The CDR3: CATSEIPPALAGPPTDTQYF. Here the CDR3 DNA reads TGTGCCACCAGTGAAATCCCTCCGGCCCTAGCGGGGCCCCCCACAGATACGCAGTATTTT.

V is TRBV4-3 and J is TRBJ2-3, with D perhaps matching TRBD2 (5 bases). The CDR3 loop spans 13 amino acids. Trimming removed 1 base at V and 8 bases at J, with 10 bases between. Germline assignment: CDR1 LGHNA and CDR2 YSLEER. CDR3 sequence reads: CASSQGGHATQYF. The CDR3 DNA reads as TGCGCCAGCAGCCAAGGAGGGCATGCTACGCAGTATTTT.

This clone showed up just once. CDR3 region: CASSEGGSSTDTQYF. CDR3 nucleotides: TGTGCCAGCAGTGAAGGGGGATCTAGCACAGATACGCAGTATTTT. The chain couples TRBV2 to TRBJ2-3; D not certain. The CDR3 length is 15 residues. The V end was cut by 1 base, the J end by 0 bases, with 8 bases between. The germline V gene has CDR1 SNHLY and CDR2 FYNNEI.

This clone was found a few times. The chain employs TRBV5-1 and TRBJ2-5; possibly TRBD1 for D (5 bases). CDR3 length: 13 amino acids. The germline gives CDR1 SGHRS, CDR2 YFSETQ. Trimming cost V 0 bases and J 5 bases, with 8 bases left between them. Here the CDR3 DNA reads TGCGCCAGCAGCTTGGAAGGGGTTGAGACCCAGTACTTC. This sequence encodes CASSLEGVETQYF.

This clone was seen at least ten times. The genes are TRBV27 and TRBJ2-1; D is uncertain. The ends were cut back, 3 bases at V and 5 bases at J, with 14 bases in the middle. There are 15 residues in the CDR3. Germline CDR1 MNHEY, CDR2 SMNVEV (reference sequence). The CDR3 reads CASSFSVRADNEQFF. CDR3 coding DNA: TGTGCCAGCAGTTTTTCTGTGCGAGCCGACAATGAGCAGTTCTTC.

The rearrangement links TRBV5-1 to TRBJ1-2, with D uncertain. The CDR3 runs 16 residues. Trimming took off 0 bases at V and 0 bases at J, with 12 bases between the two ends. Looked up from germline, CDR1 is SGHRS and CDR2 is YFSETQ. The CDR3 DNA reads TGCGCCAGCAGCTTGGGGCTCGGAGGAGCTAACTATGGCTACACCTTC. Translation gives CASSLGLGGANYGYTF.

This chain joins TRBV6-2 or TRBV6-3 and TRBJ2-7; possibly TRBD1 for D (6 bases). CDR1 is MNHEY, CDR2 SVGEGT, per germline. Trimming left V 2 bases short and J 7 bases short, with 15 bases between. The CDR3 is 14 amino acids. In DNA, the CDR3 is TGTGCCAGCAGTTACCCGGCAGGGGCGGTGGAGCAGTACTTC. Its protein product is CASSYPAGAVEQYF.

As for this clone: One end of the junction does not line up with germline, which may come from a read error. The chain couples TRBV9 to TRBJ1-1; no reliable D call. CDR1 and CDR2 (germline): SGDLS, YYNGEE. The CDR3 consists of 15 residues. The CDR3 nucleotides read TGTGCCAGCAGCGTAGCTAGCCAGGTGAACACCGAAGCTTTCTTT. Translated: CASSVASQVNTEAFF.